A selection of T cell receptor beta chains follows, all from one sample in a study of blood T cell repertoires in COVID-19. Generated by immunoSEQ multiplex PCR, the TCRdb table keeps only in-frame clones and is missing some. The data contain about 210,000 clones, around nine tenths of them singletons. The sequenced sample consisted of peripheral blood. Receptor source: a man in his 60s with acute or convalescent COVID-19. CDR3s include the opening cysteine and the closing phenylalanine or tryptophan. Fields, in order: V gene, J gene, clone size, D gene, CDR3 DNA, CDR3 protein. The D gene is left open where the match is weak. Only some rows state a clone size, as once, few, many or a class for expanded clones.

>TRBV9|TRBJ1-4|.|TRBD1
TGTGCCAGCAGCGGACAGGGTATGGATGAAAAACTGTTTTTT
CASSGQGMDEKLFF
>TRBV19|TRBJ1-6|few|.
TGTGCCAGTAGTCCAACAGTAGTTAATTCACCCCTCCACTTT
CASSPTVVNSPLHF
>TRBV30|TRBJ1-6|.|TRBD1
TGTGCCTGGACAGGGGGGTACAATTCACCCCTCCACTTT
CAWTGGYNSPLHF
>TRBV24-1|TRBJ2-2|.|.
TGTGCCACCGAAGACAAGCTCCTTAACACCGGGGAGCTGTTTTTT
CATEDKLLNTGELFF
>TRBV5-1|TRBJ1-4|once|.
TGCGCCAGCAGCTTAACAGGTGCTGCTAATGAAAAACTGTTTTTT
CASSLTGAANEKLFF
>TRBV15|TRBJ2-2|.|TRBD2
TGTGCCACCAGCAGGGCCACCGGGACTAGCATCGGGGAGCTGTTTTTT
CATSRATGTSIGELFF
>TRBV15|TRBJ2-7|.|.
TGTGCCACCAGCAGAGAACTTCCTAACTCCTACGAGCAGTACTTC
CATSRELPNSYEQYF
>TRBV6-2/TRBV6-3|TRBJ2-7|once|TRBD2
TGTGCCAGCACCCCCCGGGGGGAGGGCTACGAGCAGTACTTC
CASTPRGEGYEQYF
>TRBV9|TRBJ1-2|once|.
TGTGCCAGCAGCCCCGCTAGTACGGCCGTCTATGGCTACACCTTC
CASSPASTAVYGYTF
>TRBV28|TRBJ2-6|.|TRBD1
TGTGCCAGCAGTTTATGGGGACAGGGGGCAACTGGGGCCAACGTCCTGACTTTC
CASSLWGQGATGANVLTF
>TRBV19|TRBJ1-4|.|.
TGTGCCAGTAGTATCAGGGGATGGGGTGAAAAACTGTTTTTT
CASSIRGWGEKLFF
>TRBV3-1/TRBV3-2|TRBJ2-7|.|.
TGTGCCAGCAGCCTTAGCGCGGGGAACGAGCAGTACTTC
CASSLSAGNEQYF
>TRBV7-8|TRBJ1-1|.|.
TGTGCCAGCAGCTTATGGGGCGGGGAGAACACTGAAGCTTTCTTT
CASSLWGGENTEAFF
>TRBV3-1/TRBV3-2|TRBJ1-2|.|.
TGTGCCAGCAGCCAAAACCAGAACTATGGCTACACCTTC
CASSQNQNYGYTF
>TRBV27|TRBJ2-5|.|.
TGTGCCAGCAGTTTATCGTTGGGGGCCGGGGAGACCCAGTACTTC
CASSLSLGAGETQYF
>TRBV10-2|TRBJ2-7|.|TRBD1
TGCGCCAGCAGTTCGGGACAGGGTGGGGCCCCCTACGAGCAGTACTTC
CASSSGQGGAPYEQYF
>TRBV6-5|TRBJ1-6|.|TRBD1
TGTGCCAGCAGTTACTCAAGGGGGCCGCCACATTCACCCCTCCACTTT
CASSYSRGPPHSPLHF
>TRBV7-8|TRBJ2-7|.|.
TGTGCCAGCAGCCTGCAACTTGGACAAAAACTCTACGAGCAGTACTTC
CASSLQLGQKLYEQYF
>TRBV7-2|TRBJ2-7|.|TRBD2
TGTGCCAGCAGCTTAGAGCTAGCGGGGGGGCCTTACGAGCAGTACTTC
CASSLELAGGPYEQYF
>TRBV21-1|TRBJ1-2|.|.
TGTGCCAGCAGCAAAGCGTCCGACAAATGGATCTATGGCTACACCTTC
CASSKASDKWIYGYTF
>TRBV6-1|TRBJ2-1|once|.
TGTGCCAGCAGTGAACGGGTCAATGAGCAGTTCTTC
CASSERVNEQFF
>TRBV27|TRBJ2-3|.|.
TGTGCCAGCAGTCCAAAAGCGGGCACAGATACGCAGTATTTT
CASSPKAGTDTQYF
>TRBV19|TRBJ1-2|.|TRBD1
TGTGCCAGTAGTAGCCCGGGACAGGGGAGAGCTAACTATGGCTACACCTTC
CASSSPGQGRANYGYTF
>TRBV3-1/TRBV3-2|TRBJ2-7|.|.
TGTGCCAGCATGGCGGGGCTGAGCTCCTACGAGCAGTACTTC
CASMAGLSSYEQYF
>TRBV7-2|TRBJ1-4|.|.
TGTGCCAGCAGCTCGACAGCTATCGCTGGAGCTAATGAAAAACTGTTTTTT
CASSSTAIAGANEKLFF
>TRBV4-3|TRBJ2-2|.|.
TGCGCCAGCAGCCGAACTCAGGGTGCCGGGGAGCTGTTTTTT
CASSRTQGAGELFF
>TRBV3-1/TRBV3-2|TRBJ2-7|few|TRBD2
TGTGCCAGCAGCCCCTTGATCAGCGGGGGGGGTTCCTACGAGCAGTACTTC
CASSPLISGGGSYEQYF